This T cell receptor beta chain was recorded in a study of T cell responses to AZD1222 COVID-19 vaccine. Method: immunoSEQ multiplex PCR; TCRdb's copy keeps in-frame clones and lacks some. The data contain around 95,000 clones, about 83% of them singletons. CDR1 and CDR2 (germline): MNHEY, SVGEGT. J was trimmed by 6 bases and V by 3 bases; bases with no gene match: 1. The CDR3 extends over 13 amino acids. The chain carries TRBV6-2 or TRBV6-3 and TRBJ2-2; 7 bases align to TRBD2. This sequence was found in an adult in good health. Sequencing was performed on peripheral blood, taken on day 0 of AZD1222 vaccination. The CDR3, as DNA: TGTGCCAGCAGTTATGGGGGGGCCGGGGAGCTGTTTTTT. It codes for CASSYGGAGELFF.